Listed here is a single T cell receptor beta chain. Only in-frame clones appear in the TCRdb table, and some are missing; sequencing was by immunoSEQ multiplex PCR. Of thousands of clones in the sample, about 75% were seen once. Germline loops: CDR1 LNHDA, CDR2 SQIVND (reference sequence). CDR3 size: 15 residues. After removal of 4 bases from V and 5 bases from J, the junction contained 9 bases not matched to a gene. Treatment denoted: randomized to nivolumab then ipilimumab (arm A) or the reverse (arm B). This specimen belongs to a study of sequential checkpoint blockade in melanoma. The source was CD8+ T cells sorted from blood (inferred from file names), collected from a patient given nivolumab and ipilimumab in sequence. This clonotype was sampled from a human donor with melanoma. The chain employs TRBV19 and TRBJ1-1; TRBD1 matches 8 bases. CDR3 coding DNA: TGTGCCAGTAGTACCCAAGACAGGGGAGGTACTGAAGCTTTCTTT. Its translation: CASSTQDRGGTEAFF. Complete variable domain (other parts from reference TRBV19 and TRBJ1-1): DGGITQSPKYLFRKEGQNVTLSCEQNLNHDAMYWYRQDPGQGLRLIYYSQIVNDFQKGDIAEGYSVSREKKESFPLTVTSAQKNPTAFYLCASSTQDRGGTEAFFGQGTRLTVV.